Each of the 21 T cell receptor beta chains below was sequenced from the same sample in a study of T cell repertoires in cytomegalovirus infection. No cognate antigen is known for these TCRs. MiXCR, run by TCRdb on the reads, gives a single entry per CDR3 protein. The repertoire consists of about 700,000 distinct CDR3 sequences, with roughly 30% occurring once and the leading ten covering roughly 20%. The source material was cultured PBMCs, sampled from culture after CMV antigen stimulation. These receptor sequences come from a human donor in good health (CMV status not recorded). Some clones in this sample may be carry-over from other donors' samples.

The V call is TRBV6-6, the J call TRBJ2-7, with 7 bases that match TRBD1. Germline V gene lookup returns CDR1 MNHNY and CDR2 SVGAGI (reference sequence). This CDR3 region has 14 residues. J gave up 4 bases and V 3 bases, and 6 bases lay outside the gene matches. The CDR3 loop reads CASSYSGTDYEQYF. The DNA of the CDR3 is TGTGCCAGCAGTTATTCCGGGACAGATTACGAGCAGTACTTC.

This clonotype has a handful of counts. J is TRBJ2-2 and V is TRBV19, with D unresolved. CDR1 LNHDA and CDR2 SQIVND come from the germline V gene (reference sequence). V lost 1 base, J lost 5 bases, and 11 bases lay in between. The CDR3 has 15 residues. CDR3 sequence (DNA): TGTGCCAGTAGTATAGGAGGCGCGCGGACCGGGGAGCTGTTTTTT. This encodes CASSIGGARTGELFF. The variable domain in full, with the rest retrieved from reference TRBV19 and TRBJ2-2, is DGGITQSPKYLFRKEGQNVTLSCEQNLNHDAMYWYRQDPGQGLRLIYYSQIVNDFQKGDIAEGYSVSREKKESFPLTVTSAQKNPTAFYLCASSIGGARTGELFFGEGSRLTVL.

In its sample, this clonotype was seen many times. V gene TRBV7-2 combines with J gene TRBJ2-3, with TRBD2 identical over 9 bases. The V and J ends lost 6 bases and 0 bases, in that order; junction bases with no gene match: 7. CDR1 and CDR2 from the germline V gene are SGHTA and FQGNSA. The CDR3 runs 16 residues. CDR3 in DNA: TGTGCCAGCAGGGTAATCGGGACTAGCAGCACAGATACGCAGTATTTT. Translation: CASRVIGTSSTDTQYF.

This clonotype was counted a few times. The V call is TRBV7-2, the J call TRBJ2-3; 7 nucleotides match TRBD2. Germline CDR1 reads SGHTA; CDR2 reads FQGNSA. The CDR3 extends over 15 amino acids. After removal of 3 bases from V and 2 bases from J, the junction contained 5 bases not matched to a gene. CDR3 bases: TGTGCCAGCAGCTTCGGAGCGGGGCACACAGATACGCAGTATTTT. Its protein product is CASSFGAGHTDTQYF.

This clonotype showed up just a few times. The chain carries TRBV7-2 and TRBJ2-3; 13 bases fit TRBD2. The CDR3 covers 14 residues. The trim removed 10 bases at V and 8 bases at J, leaving 9 bases unmatched. Germline V gives CDR1 SGHTA, CDR2 FQGNSA. The CDR3 DNA reads TGTGCCACCACTCGGACTAGCGGGAGTGGTACGCAGTATTTT. Its translation is CATTRTSGSGTQYF.

The rearrangement uses TRBV12-3 or TRBV12-4 and TRBJ1-3, with 7 bases lining up with TRBD1. The CDR3 runs to 17 residues. The ends lost 4 bases at V and 1 base at J; junction bases unmatched: 10. This chain's CDR3 is CASSSLSGGGSGNTIYF. The CDR3 coding sequence is TGTGCCAGCAGTTCCCTGTCAGGGGGAGGTTCTGGAAACACCATATATTTT.

This sequence joins TRBV7-2 and TRBJ1-1; 7 bases are a match to TRBD1. Trimming removed 6 bases from V and 6 bases from J; junction bases left unmatched: 7. This CDR3 comprises 13 residues. Per germline, CDR1 SGHTA and CDR2 FQGNSA. CDR3 in amino acids: CASRTGMDAEAFF. In DNA form, the CDR3 reads TGTGCCAGCAGGACAGGGATGGACGCTGAAGCTTTCTTT.

This clonotype was picked up many times. The chain has TRBV7-2 and TRBJ2-7; TRBD1 agrees at 9 bases. With V trimmed by 3 bases and J by 3 bases, 6 bases remained unmatched. The length of the CDR3 is 15 residues. CDR1 and CDR2 from the germline V gene are SGHTA and FQGNSA. In nucleotides, the CDR3 is TGTGCCAGCAGCTTCACCGGGACAGGGAACTACGAGCAGTACTTC. It yields the protein CASSFTGTGNYEQYF.

The chain links TRBV20-1 to TRBJ2-1; TRBD2 matches 10 bases. CDR1 and CDR2 (germline): DFQATT, SNEGSKA (reference sequence). This CDR3 is 14 amino acids long. Trimming took 6 bases from V and 4 from J; bases not matched to a gene: 6. Here the CDR3 DNA reads TGCAGTGCAATTACTAGCGGGGCGTACAATGAGCAGTTCTTC. Translating it yields CSAITSGAYNEQFF.

In this sample, this clonotype turned up a few times. The chain uses TRBV4-1 and TRBJ1-4, with D perhaps matching TRBD1 (5 bases). The V gene's germline CDR1 is MGHRA and CDR2 YSYEKL. Trimming took off 0 bases at V and 3 bases at J, with 11 bases between the two ends. CDR3 length: 16 residues. In DNA form, the CDR3 reads TGCGCCAGCAGCCAAGATAAGGGGCGGCCTAATGAAAAACTGTTTTTT. Translated: CASSQDKGRPNEKLFF.

This clonotype was counted only a few times. In DNA, the CDR3 is TGCAGCGTCAACGGGGGTAATACAGATACGCAGTATTTT. Translating it yields CSVNGGNTDTQYF. The chain couples TRBV29-1 to TRBJ2-3; maybe TRBD2 (6 bases). Germline CDR1 is SQVTM and CDR2 is ANQGSEA. This CDR3 spans 13 amino acids. V gave up 6 bases and J gave up 3 bases, with 13 bases separating them.

The chain joins TRBV10-3 to TRBJ2-1; possibly TRBD2 for D (6 bases). The CDR3 is made up of 16 amino acids. Germline V gene data show CDR1 as ENHRY and CDR2 as SYGVKD. Trimming cost V 0 bases and J 5 bases, with 14 bases left between them. CDR3: CAISESSWRGNNEQFF. DNA of the CDR3: TGTGCCATCAGTGAGTCCTCCTGGCGGGGTAACAATGAGCAGTTCTTC.

V is TRBV19 and J is TRBJ1-1; 7 bases agree with TRBD1. V was pared by 6 bases and J by 2 bases, with 3 bases of the junction left unmatched. The germline CDR1 and CDR2 sequences are LNHDA and SQIVND (reference sequence). This CDR3 is 13 amino acids long. CDR3 in amino acids: CASRDRINTEAFF. The CDR3 DNA sequence: TGTGCCAGTAGGGACAGGATAAACACTGAAGCTTTCTTT.

The V call is TRBV5-6, the J call TRBJ1-2; D might be TRBD1 (6 bases). The CDR3 is 15 residues long. The germline V gene encodes CDR1 SGHDT and CDR2 YYEEEE. V dropped 2 bases and J dropped 5 bases, with 16 bases sitting between them. CDR3 bases: TGTGCCAGCAGCTTTGGCATAGGAGGGGGATATGGCTACACCTTC. It is translated as CASSFGIGGGYGYTF.

This chain connects TRBV7-4 to TRBJ2-1; TRBD2 matches at 12 bases. J was trimmed by 7 bases and V by 6 bases; bases with no gene match: 10. Germline V lookup: CDR1 SGHVT, CDR2 SQSDAQ. This CDR3 contains 16 residues. The CDR3, as DNA: TGTGCCAGCAGTCACTCCGGGACTAGCGGGCGAAATGAGCAGTTCTTC. Translated: CASSHSGTSGRNEQFF. Full variable domain (remainder filled in from reference TRBV7-4 and TRBJ2-1): GAGVSQSPRYKVAKRGRDVALRCDSISGHVTLYWYRQTLGQGSEVLTYSQSDAQRDKSGRPSGRFSAERPERSVSTLKIQRTEQGDSAVYLCASSHSGTSGRNEQFFGPGTRLTVL.

This chain links TRBV6-5 with TRBJ1-1; 9 nucleotides agree with TRBD1. V gave up 2 bases and J gave up 2 bases; unmatched junction bases: 6. The CDR3 is made up of 16 amino acids. Germline V gene sequence: CDR1 MNHEY, CDR2 SVGAGI. CDR3 coding DNA: TGTGCCAGCAGTTACACCAGGACAGGGGTTAACACTGAAGCTTTCTTT. Amino acids: CASSYTRTGVNTEAFF.

For the CDR3, the DNA is TGTGCCAGCAGCCAAGATCATTGGGGGGCACGTAACAATCAGCCCCAGCATTTT. Its translation is CASSQDHWGARNNQPQHF. The rearrangement links TRBV4-2 to TRBJ1-5, with TRBD1 as a possible D gene (6 bases). From germline, CDR1 is LGHNA and CDR2 YNFKEQ. The ends were cut back, 0 bases at V and 3 bases at J, with 18 bases in the middle. The CDR3 extends over 18 amino acids.

The chain joins TRBV7-9 to TRBJ2-5, with D perhaps TRBD2 (5 bases). V lost 0 bases, J lost 5 bases, and 10 bases lay in between. Germline CDR1 is SEHNR and CDR2 is FQNEAQ (reference sequence). The CDR3 length is 14 residues. CDR3 sequence: CASSLAARRETQYF. The CDR3 DNA follows: TGTGCCAGCAGCTTAGCGGCTAGGAGGGAGACCCAGTACTTC.

V is TRBV2 and J is TRBJ2-2; no clear D. The CDR3 has 13 residues. CDR1 is SNHLY and CDR2 is FYNNEI in the germline V gene. Trimming cost V 6 bases and J 2 bases, with 7 bases left between them. In DNA form, the CDR3 reads TGTGCCAGCAGGCGGACCAACACCGGGGAGCTGTTTTTT. Residues: CASRRTNTGELFF.

This clonotype was picked up a small number of times. This chain connects TRBV5-5 to TRBJ1-3; D may be TRBD1 (5 bases). CDR1 is SGHKS, CDR2 YYEKEE, per germline (reference sequence). The CDR3 has 13 amino acids. Trimming removed 6 bases at V and 3 bases at J, with 10 bases between. CDR3 loop: CASNKGYGNTIYF. For the CDR3, the DNA is TGTGCCAGCAACAAGGGGTATGGAAACACCATATATTTT.

This clonotype was seen only a few times. The rearrangement joins TRBV4-1 to TRBJ1-2, with D tentatively TRBD1 (5 bases). CDR3 length: 15 residues. V lost 1 base and J 7 bases, leaving 16 bases between the germline ends. The germline CDR1 and CDR2 sequences are MGHRA and YSYEKL. CDR3 bases: TGCGCCAGCAGCCAAGTGACGGGGGTAAAATTTGGCTACACCTTC. Its translation is CASSQVTGVKFGYTF.